This TCR beta chain was identified during a study of cytomegalovirus exposure and HLA in healthy donors. The PCR employed 60 Vbeta primers together with 13 Jbeta primers. Measured with immunoSEQ multiplex PCR; TCRdb has only the in-frame clones, and not every one. The sample includes some 140,000 clones, around 79% of them seen just once. Per germline, CDR1 SEHNR and CDR2 FQNEAQ (reference sequence). Trimming at V came to 10 bases and at J to 0 bases, leaving 11 bases not matched to a gene. This CDR3 comprises 15 residues. The sequenced material came from PBMCs. V usage is TRBV7-9 and J usage is TRBJ1-1; 7 bases map to TRBD1. The origin of this receptor is a female donor in good health and CMV-seronegative. CDR3 in DNA: TGTGCCACGAGATCCCCGGGACAGATGAACACTGAAGCTTTCTTT. It is translated as CATRSPGQMNTEAFF.